The 22 T cell receptor beta chains listed next were all sequenced from one sample in a study of T cell changes during pregnancy in multiple sclerosis. Generated by immunoSEQ multiplex PCR, the TCRdb table keeps only in-frame clones and is missing some. This table holds around 69,000 clones, roughly 90% found once. Sequencing was performed on CD8+ T cells from peripheral blood mononuclear cells, taken before pregnancy. These receptors were taken from a female donor with multiple sclerosis, enrolled in a pregnancy study.

The rearrangement uses TRBV10-2 and TRBJ1-6; TRBD1 might be the D (6 bases). Germline CDR1 WSHSY, CDR2 SAAADI. CDR3 length: 16 residues. Trimming took 10 bases from V and 0 from J, leaving 16 bases between them. This chain's CDR3 is CAKPRGGNSYNSPLHF. The DNA for the CDR3 is TGCGCCAAACCCCGCGGGGGCAACTCCTATAATTCACCCCTCCACTTT.

V gene TRBV5-1 combines with J gene TRBJ1-5, with no clear D. CDR3 size: 16 residues. Germline CDR1 reads SGHRS; CDR2 reads YFSETQ. The ends were cut back, 0 bases at V and 2 bases at J, with 12 bases in the middle. CDR3 DNA sequence: TGCGCCAGCAGCTTGGGAGAAGGAGGAGGCAATCAGCCCCAGCATTTT. This gives the protein CASSLGEGGGNQPQHF.

This clone has just one count. The J gene is TRBJ2-7, the V gene TRBV11-2; 10 positions match TRBD1. The CDR3 runs 15 residues. V dropped 1 base and J dropped 3; count of bases not matched to a gene: 3. The germline CDR1 and CDR2 sequences are SGHAT and FQNNGV. CDR3 DNA: TGTGCCAGCAGCTTAGTTCGGGACAGGGGCTACGAGCAGTACTTC. Translating it yields CASSLVRDRGYEQYF.

This sequence joins TRBV25-1 and TRBJ1-2, with a possible D match to TRBD1 (6 bases). The germline V gene encodes CDR1 MGHDK and CDR2 SYGVNS. Trimming removed 2 bases at V and 8 bases at J, with 15 bases between. The CDR3 extends over 14 amino acids. CDR3: CASSEPQGVLGYTF. The CDR3 region has the DNA TGTGCCAGCAGTGAACCACAGGGAGTATTGGGCTACACCTTC.

V and J are TRBV30 and TRBJ1-2; D perhaps matches TRBD1 (5 bases). V lost 8 bases to trimming and J lost 2 bases, with 18 bases between them. CDR3 length: 14 residues. Germline V gene data show CDR1 as GTSNPN and CDR2 as SVGIG (reference sequence). This CDR3 reads CAAASWEGNYGYTF. CDR3 in DNA: TGTGCCGCGGCCTCGTGGGAGGGGAACTATGGCTACACCTTC. Full variable domain (missing parts from reference TRBV30 and TRBJ1-2): SQTIHQWPATLVQPVGSPLSLECTVEGTSNPNLYWYRQAAGRGLQLLFYSVGIGQISSEVPQNLSASRPQDRQFILSSKKLLLSDSGFYLCAAASWEGNYGYTFGSGTRLTVV.

V usage is TRBV27 and J usage is TRBJ1-1, with a tentative D call TRBD1 (6 bases). Germline CDR1 is MNHEY and CDR2 is SMNVEV (reference sequence). V lost 3 bases and J lost 1, with 9 bases in between. The CDR3 contains 14 residues. The CDR3 DNA reads TGTGCCAGCAGTTTTGGACAGACGAACACTGAAGCTTTCTTT. Amino acids: CASSFGQTNTEAFF.

The rearrangement links TRBV12-2 to TRBJ1-5; the D segment call TRBD1 is taken from the table without a DNA check. TRBV12-2 is shown as a pseudogene. CDR3 size: 19 residues. CDR3 residues: CASRLGQGAVFTPNQPQHF. The CDR3 DNA follows: TGTGCAAGTCGGTTGGGACAGGGGGCTGTTTTTACTCCCAATCAGCCCCAGCATTTT.

This chain joins TRBV9 and TRBJ2-5; D not resolved. The germline V and J ends were trimmed by 0 bases and 2 bases, with 8 bases remaining between them. The CDR3 spans 14 residues. Per germline, CDR1 SGDLS and CDR2 YYNGEE. The CDR3: CASSVGRLQETQYF. The CDR3, as DNA: TGTGCCAGCAGCGTAGGCAGACTTCAAGAGACCCAGTACTTC.

The chain links TRBV4-1 to TRBJ2-2; D perhaps matches TRBD1 (6 bases). V shed 4 bases and J shed 7 bases, with 16 bases lying between them. The CDR3 spans 15 residues. Per the germline V gene, CDR1 is MGHRA and CDR2 is YSYEKL. CDR3 DNA: TGCGCCAGCAGCCCCTTTACACAGGGACACGGGGAGCTGTTTTTT. Translation gives CASSPFTQGHGELFF.

The V gene is TRBV7-6, the J gene TRBJ1-1; 7 nucleotides line up with TRBD1. The CDR3 runs to 16 residues. Germline CDR1 is SGHVS and CDR2 is FNYEAQ. Germline trimming cut 5 bases from V and 5 bases from J; bases unmatched to any gene: 14. This CDR3 reads CASSPRQGASGTEAFF. CDR3 DNA sequence: TGTGCCAGCAGCCCGCGACAGGGAGCGAGTGGGACTGAAGCTTTCTTT.

The rearrangement links TRBV19 to TRBJ1-4, with D maybe TRBD1 (5 bases). V was clipped by 9 bases and J by 5 bases, with 16 bases between them. The germline V gene has CDR1 LNHDA and CDR2 SQIVND (reference sequence). CDR3 length: 14 amino acids. CDR3 region: CARDSEGSNEKLFF. DNA of the CDR3: TGTGCCAGAGACTCGGAGGGGAGCAATGAAAAACTGTTTTTT.

The chain combines TRBV6-5 with TRBJ2-1; D may be TRBD1 (6 bases). The germline gives CDR1 MNHEY, CDR2 SVGAGI. The CDR3 totals 13 residues. Trimming left V 5 bases short and J 7 bases short, with 12 bases between. This CDR3 reads CASSHGTGNEQFF. For the CDR3, the DNA is TGTGCCAGCAGTCACGGTACAGGGAATGAGCAGTTCTTC.

The chain is built from TRBV6-5 and TRBJ1-5; no firm D call. The V and J ends lost 2 bases and 0 bases respectively, with 5 bases between them. Germline CDR1 is MNHEY and CDR2 is SVGAGI. The CDR3 extends over 14 amino acids. The CDR3 spells CASSYRVSNQPQHF. CDR3 nucleotide sequence: TGTGCCAGCAGTTACCGCGTTAGCAATCAGCCCCAGCATTTT.

The V call is TRBV2, the J call TRBJ2-2; 10 bases line up with TRBD2. V lost 10 bases to trimming and J lost 8 bases; unmatched junction nucleotides: 13. The germline V gene encodes CDR1 SNHLY and CDR2 FYNNEI. This CDR3 comprises 15 residues. DNA for the CDR3: TGTGCCATGGGATCCGGGACTAGCGAATGGGGGGAGCTGTTTTTT. Protein: CAMGSGTSEWGELFF.

The rearrangement joins TRBV6-6 to TRBJ2-4, with D possibly being TRBD2 (6 bases). The CDR3 totals 13 residues. The germline CDR1 and CDR2 sequences are MNHNY and SVGAGI (reference sequence). The V end was cut by 8 bases, the J end by 6 bases, with 14 bases between. The CDR3 DNA reads TGTGCCAGCCTGGGGCAGGGAGGAAACATTCAGTACTTC. This translates into CASLGQGGNIQYF.

The chain links TRBV27 to TRBJ2-7; 11 bases line up with TRBD1. The germline CDR1 and CDR2 sequences are MNHEY and SMNVEV (reference sequence). This CDR3 region has 14 residues. With V trimmed by 6 bases and J by 2 bases, 3 bases remained unmatched. The CDR3 loop reads CASRWTGGPYEQYF. For the CDR3, the DNA is TGTGCCAGCAGGTGGACAGGGGGCCCCTACGAGCAGTACTTC.

This chain joins TRBV5-5 and TRBJ1-3, with 12 bases identical to TRBD1. Germline loops: CDR1 SGHKS, CDR2 YYEKEE (reference sequence). CDR3 length: 17 residues. J lost 4 bases, V lost 1 base, and 6 bases had no gene match. CDR3 amino acids: CASSLWGQGAKGNTIYF. The CDR3 DNA follows: TGTGCCAGCAGCTTGTGGGGACAGGGGGCGAAAGGAAACACCATATATTTT.

The chain has TRBV9 and TRBJ1-2, with D unresolved. Germline V gene lookup returns CDR1 SGDLS and CDR2 YYNGEE. Trimming left V 3 bases short and J 1 base short, with 13 bases between. The length of the CDR3 is 15 residues. CDR3 protein: CASSAPGRGNYGYTF. The CDR3 DNA is TGTGCCAGCAGCGCGCCGGGTCGGGGTAACTATGGCTACACCTTC.

This rearrangement joins TRBV9 to TRBJ1-2; no definite D call. Deletions cut 0 bases from V and 2 bases from J, with 11 bases between. Germline values: CDR1 SGDLS, CDR2 YYNGEE. The CDR3 extends over 15 amino acids. DNA of the CDR3: TGTGCCAGCAGCGTAGTAGACGGGATGAACTATGGCTACACCTTC. Translated, it gives CASSVVDGMNYGYTF.

This chain links TRBV11-2 with TRBJ2-7; D gene ambiguous. V gave up 5 bases and J gave up 1 base, with 6 bases separating them. From germline, CDR1 is SGHAT and CDR2 FQNNGV. The CDR3 contains 12 residues. DNA for the CDR3: TGTGCCAGCAGCCCCAGTTCCTACGAGCAGTACTTC. Translating gives CASSPSSYEQYF.

The chain uses TRBV6-6 and TRBJ2-7; 8 nucleotides align to TRBD1. Germline V gene sequence: CDR1 MNHNY, CDR2 SVGAGI (reference sequence). This CDR3 spans 14 amino acids. V was pared by 5 bases and J by 2 bases, with 5 bases of the junction left unmatched. The CDR3 nucleotides read TGTGCCAGCAGTCAGGGGGCAACTACCTACGAGCAGTACTTC. Its translation: CASSQGATTYEQYF.

The chain uses TRBV13 and TRBJ2-1, with 7 bases matching TRBD2. V lost 0 bases and J lost 2; bases outside the gene matches: 1. The germline CDR1 and CDR2 sequences are PRHDT and FYEKMQ (reference sequence). The CDR3 covers 15 residues. Here the CDR3 DNA reads TGTGCCAGCAGCTTAGGCGGGGGGACCTACAATGAGCAGTTCTTC. Its protein product is CASSLGGGTYNEQFF.